Listed below are T cell receptor beta chains from one sample, sequenced in a study of T cells in Graves' hyperthyroidism and ophthalmopathy. TCRdb redid the calling of the multiplex PCR reads with MiXCR, one entry per CDR3 protein. This sample yields approximately 640,000 distinct CDR3 sequences, of which around 15% are seen a single time; 3.8% belongs to the top ten. Specimen: blood. These receptors all come from a woman in her twenties or thirties with Graves' hyperthyroidism. The CDR3 runs from the conserved cysteine through the conserved F or W. D genes are given only for firm matches. Clone size is not always given. Where it is, it says once, few, many or a class for expanded clones.

j_call d_call v_call clone_size cdr3_nt cdr3_aa
TRBJ1-6 NA TRBV27 few TGTGCCACTGCCCGGGGGGATAATCCCCAAACTTCCTATAATTCACCCCTCCACTTT CATARGDNPQTSYNSPLHF
TRBJ2-5 TRBD1 TRBV3-1 many TGTGCCAGCAGCCACACCGGACAGGGGACCCAGTACTTC CASSHTGQGTQYF
TRBJ1-5 NA TRBV18 many TGTGCCAGCTCGGCGGCAGAGAGCAATCAGCCCCAGCATTTT CASSAAESNQPQHF
TRBJ2-6 TRBD2 TRBV12-3/TRBV12-4 NA TGTGCCAGCAGTTTTGCTAGCGGGAGGCCCGGGGCCAACGTCCTGACTTTC CASSFASGRPGANVLTF
TRBJ2-7 NA TRBV30 few TGTGCCTGGGGACTATCCGCCTACGAGCAGTACTTC CAWGLSAYEQYF
TRBJ2-7 TRBD2 TRBV10-3 many TGTGCCATCAGTGATGCGGGGGCCTACGAGCAGTACTTC CAISDAGAYEQYF
TRBJ1-2 TRBD1 TRBV29-1 many TGCAGCGCCGGACAGGGAGATGGCTACACCTTC CSAGQGDGYTF
TRBJ2-7 NA TRBV6-1 many TGTGCCAGCACCAACGGACTTCTTATTGCCTACGAGCAGTACTTC CASTNGLLIAYEQYF
TRBJ2-7 NA TRBV5-5 many TGTGCCAGCAGCTTCCGGGCAGGGTCAGGGCGGAATTACGAGCAGTACTTC CASSFRAGSGRNYEQYF
TRBJ2-7 NA TRBV11-2 many TGTGCCAGCAGCTTACCTTCCGGGACTCCCAGCTCCTACGAGCAGTACTTC CASSLPSGTPSSYEQYF
TRBJ2-3 TRBD2 TRBV5-1 few TGCGCCAGCAGCTTGCGCCAGCGGGGTTCCACAGATACGCAGTATTTT CASSLRQRGSTDTQYF
TRBJ2-5 NA TRBV7-2 many TGTGCCAGCAGCCAGACAGGACGGGAGACCCAGTACTTC CASSQTGRETQYF
TRBJ2-3 TRBD2 TRBV30 few TGTGCCTGGAGTAGGGTAGCGGGCAGCACAGATACGCAGTATTTT CAWSRVAGSTDTQYF
TRBJ2-5 NA TRBV9 few TGTGCCAGCAGCGCTAACCGGGGAGTCGGGGAGACCCAGTACTTC CASSANRGVGETQYF
TRBJ1-1 NA TRBV28 many TGTGCCAGCAAACCCGAGTTCACTGAAGCTTTCTTT CASKPEFTEAFF
TRBJ2-3 TRBD2 TRBV27 many TGTGCCAGCAGTCCGATCTTAAGCGGGATCCCTAGTACGCAGTATTTT CASSPILSGIPSTQYF
TRBJ1-1 NA TRBV2 many TGTGCCAGCAACCGGAGGAACACTGAAGCTTTCTTT CASNRRNTEAFF
TRBJ2-7 NA TRBV2 many TGTGCCAGCAGCCTAGTAGGACCTTACGAGCAGTACTTC CASSLVGPYEQYF
TRBJ2-6 NA TRBV19 NA TGTGCCAGTAGTCTGTCCAGATACACCTCTGGGGCCAACGTCCTGACTTTC CASSLSRYTSGANVLTF
TRBJ2-5 NA TRBV29-1 NA TGCAGCTCAGCCCGAACTGGCGGGCCGCAAGAGACCCAGTACTTC CSSARTGGPQETQYF
TRBJ1-1 NA TRBV5-1 many TGCGCCAGCAGCAGAGGACAGTTGGGATCTGAAGCTTTCTTT CASSRGQLGSEAFF
TRBJ2-3 NA TRBV29-1 few TGCAGCGTTGCTCCCCTCGGCACAGATACGCAGTATTTT CSVAPLGTDTQYF
TRBJ1-1 NA TRBV20-1 NA TGCAGTGCTAGATATTACAGGGAGTGGAACACTGAAGCTTTCTTT CSARYYREWNTEAFF
TRBJ2-7 NA TRBV13 many TGTGCCAGCAGCTTAGGCAATTACGAGCAGTACTTC CASSLGNYEQYF
TRBJ2-3 TRBD2 TRBV12-3/TRBV12-4 NA TGTGCCAGCAGGCGACTAGCGGGAGAGGCAGATACGCAGTATTTT CASRRLAGEADTQYF
TRBJ2-3 NA TRBV20-1 many TGCAGTGCTACTAGAAATAGCATCACAGATACGCAGTATTTT CSATRNSITDTQYF
TRBJ1-3 NA TRBV6-1 many TGTGCCAGCAGTGATTCGGCCGCGATAAACACCATATATTTT CASSDSAAINTIYF
TRBJ1-1 TRBD1 TRBV19 NA TGTGCCAGTAGTACCCATCCCAACAGGGGAATAGGGGACACTGAAGCTTTCTTT CASSTHPNRGIGDTEAFF
TRBJ2-3 TRBD2 TRBV7-9 many TGTGCCAGCAGCTCCCGGGCGGGGGGAACCACAGATACGCAGTATTTT CASSSRAGGTTDTQYF
TRBJ1-1 TRBD1 TRBV29-1 NA TGCAGCGTCACGCGGCGGGGCAGGGGGCAAACTGAAGCTTTCTTT CSVTRRGRGQTEAFF
TRBJ1-2 NA TRBV11-1 NA TGTGCCAGCAGCTTCGACAGCGGGCGCTACTATGGCTACACCTTC CASSFDSGRYYGYTF
TRBJ2-1 NA TRBV20-1 many TGCAGTGCTGAGGGAGTGGGGGAGGCCAATGAGCAGTTCTTC CSAEGVGEANEQFF
TRBJ1-1 NA TRBV6-1 few TGTGCCAGCAGCTACCGGTCGGCAAGGGGCACTGAAGCTTTCTTT CASSYRSARGTEAFF
TRBJ1-3 NA TRBV18 few TGTGCCAGCTCACCTGTGGAGGGAAACACCATATATTTT CASSPVEGNTIYF
TRBJ1-5 NA TRBV6-2/TRBV6-3 many TGTGCCAGCAGTTCCTTCCCACAGGGCGGCAATCAGCCCCAGCATTTT CASSSFPQGGNQPQHF
TRBJ2-7 NA TRBV12-3/TRBV12-4 many TGTGCCAGCACCCAGGGTTTAATACTGTACGAGCAGTACTTC CASTQGLILYEQYF
TRBJ2-1 TRBD2 TRBV11-2 few TGTGCCAGCAGCTTTAGGCTAGCGGGCTACGATGAGCAGTTCTTC CASSFRLAGYDEQFF
TRBJ2-1 TRBD2 TRBV2 many TGTGCCAGCAGGGGGACTAGCGGGAACAATGAGCAGTTCTTC CASRGTSGNNEQFF
TRBJ2-2 TRBD2 TRBV4-1 once TGCGCCAGCCGGGAGGCCGGGGAGCTGTTTTTT CASREAGELFF
TRBJ1-1 NA TRBV7-9 many TGTGCCAGCAGCCCACGACAGGCCCCTGAAGCTTTCTTT CASSPRQAPEAFF
TRBJ2-1 TRBD1 TRBV30 few TGTGCCTGGAACAGGGGCTCCTACAATGAGCAGTTCTTC CAWNRGSYNEQFF
TRBJ2-7 NA TRBV20-1 few TGCAGTGCCATCGGGACTGGAGCCTACGAGCAGTACTTC CSAIGTGAYEQYF
TRBJ1-1 NA TRBV28 many TGTGCCAGCAGTTTTCAGACGAACACTGAAGCTTTCTTT CASSFQTNTEAFF
TRBJ2-7 NA TRBV20-1 few TGCAGTGCTAGAGTTAGGTCAAGGTCGGCCTACGAGCAGTACTTC CSARVRSRSAYEQYF
TRBJ2-5 NA TRBV7-2 many TGTGCCAGCAGCTTACTTTGGGGACAACAAGAGACCCAGTACTTC CASSLLWGQQETQYF
TRBJ2-7 NA TRBV4-1 NA TGCGCCAGCAGCCAAGTGGGGGCTACCTACGAGCAGTACTTC CASSQVGATYEQYF
TRBJ2-1 NA TRBV2 once TGTGCCAGCAGTGGGAATCGAGCTGAGCAGTTCTTC CASSGNRAEQFF
TRBJ2-5 NA TRBV29-1 many TGCAGCGTTGACCTACTAGTTCAAGAGACCCAGTACTTC CSVDLLVQETQYF
TRBJ1-3 NA TRBV5-4 NA TGTGCCAGCAGCTACTCTGGAAACACCATATATTTT CASSYSGNTIYF
TRBJ2-2 TRBD2 TRBV9 few TGTGCCAGCAGCCCCGGGACTAGCGGGAGAGTCGGGGAGCTGTTTTTT CASSPGTSGRVGELFF
TRBJ2-6 NA TRBV6-2/TRBV6-3 few TGTGCCAGCAGTTACTCAGGCCGTTCTGGGGCCAACGTCCTGACTTTC CASSYSGRSGANVLTF
TRBJ2-1 TRBD1 TRBV24-1 many TGTGCCACCAGTGATTATGACAGGGGGCAGGATGAGCAGTTCTTC CATSDYDRGQDEQFF
TRBJ2-1 TRBD1 TRBV6-2/TRBV6-3 many TGTGCCAGCACCCCAGGCCCCGGGGGGACAGGGTACAATGAGCAGTTCTTC CASTPGPGGTGYNEQFF
TRBJ2-1 TRBD2 TRBV10-3 few TGTGCCATCAGCCTAGCGGGAGGGCCCGGGGAGCAGTTCTTC CAISLAGGPGEQFF